The present T cell receptor (beta chain) was sequenced within a study of blood T cell repertoires in COVID-19. Overall study: Both acute and convalescent COVID-19 samples were obtained from the United States, Italy and Spain. T cells, B-cell-depleted T cells, or PBMCs provided the cDNA or gDNA that served as material.

Sequenced by immunoSEQ multiplex PCR; TCRdb stores in-frame clones only, minus some. In the table there are about 150,000 clones, 84% of which are singletons. CDR1 and CDR2 from the germline V gene are LGHNA and YSLEER. The junction had 9 bases not matched to a gene; V was cut back by 3 bases and J by 4 bases. This CDR3 spans 17 amino acids. Study members were between 18 and 89 years old and lived in approximately 25 US regions. A case of COVID-19 had been met by exposed participants within 2 weeks before study entry. The chain links TRBV4-3 to TRBJ2-1; 10 bases are shared with TRBD2. Source material: PBMCs or T cells enriched from blood (not recorded which). This clonotype was obtained from a woman in her 50s who had been exposed to COVID-19. The DNA for the CDR3 is TGCGCCAGCAGCCAGTTAGCGGGGGGCCGGGGATACAATGAGCAGTTCTTC. This encodes CASSQLAGGRGYNEQFF.